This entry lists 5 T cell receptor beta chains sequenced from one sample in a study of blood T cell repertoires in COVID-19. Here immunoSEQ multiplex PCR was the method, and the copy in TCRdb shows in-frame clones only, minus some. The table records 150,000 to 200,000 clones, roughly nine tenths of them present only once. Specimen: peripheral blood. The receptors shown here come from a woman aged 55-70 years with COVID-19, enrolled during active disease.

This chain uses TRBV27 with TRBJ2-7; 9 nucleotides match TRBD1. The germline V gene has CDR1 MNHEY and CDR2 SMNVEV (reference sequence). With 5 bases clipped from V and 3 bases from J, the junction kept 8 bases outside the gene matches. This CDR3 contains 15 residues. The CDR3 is CASSLSVDRGYEQYF. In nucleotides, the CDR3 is TGTGCCAGCAGTCTCTCCGTGGACAGGGGCTACGAGCAGTACTTC.

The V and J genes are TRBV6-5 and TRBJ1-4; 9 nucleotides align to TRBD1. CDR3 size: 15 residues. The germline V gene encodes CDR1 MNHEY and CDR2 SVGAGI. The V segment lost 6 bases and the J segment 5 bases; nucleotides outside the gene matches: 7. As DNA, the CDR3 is TGTGCCAGCAGGCAAAACAGGGGGCTAAATGAAAAACTGTTTTTT. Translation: CASRQNRGLNEKLFF.

This CDR3 reads CARSWFPQVHQPQHF. The CDR3, as DNA: TGTGCCAGAAGCTGGTTCCCCCAGGTCCATCAGCCCCAGCATTTT. The chain recombines TRBV5-3 with TRBJ1-5; no definite D call. TRBV5-3 is placed among ORFs of uncertain function. This CDR3 contains 15 residues. The V end was cut by 3 bases, the J end by 5 bases, with 15 bases between.

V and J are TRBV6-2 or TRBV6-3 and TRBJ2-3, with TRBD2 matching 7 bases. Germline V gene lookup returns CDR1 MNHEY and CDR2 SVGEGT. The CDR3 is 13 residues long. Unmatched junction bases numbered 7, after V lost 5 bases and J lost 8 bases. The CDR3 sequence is CASSPGLVGTQYF. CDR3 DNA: TGTGCCAGCAGTCCCGGACTAGTGGGTACGCAGTATTTT.

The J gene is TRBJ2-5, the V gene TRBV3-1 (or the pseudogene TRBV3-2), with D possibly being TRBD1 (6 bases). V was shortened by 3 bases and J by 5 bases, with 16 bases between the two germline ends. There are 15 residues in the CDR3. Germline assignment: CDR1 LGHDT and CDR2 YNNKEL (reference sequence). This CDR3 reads CASSQVGRGKETQYF. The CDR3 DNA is TGTGCCAGCAGCCAGGTCGGCAGGGGAAAGGAGACCCAGTACTTC.